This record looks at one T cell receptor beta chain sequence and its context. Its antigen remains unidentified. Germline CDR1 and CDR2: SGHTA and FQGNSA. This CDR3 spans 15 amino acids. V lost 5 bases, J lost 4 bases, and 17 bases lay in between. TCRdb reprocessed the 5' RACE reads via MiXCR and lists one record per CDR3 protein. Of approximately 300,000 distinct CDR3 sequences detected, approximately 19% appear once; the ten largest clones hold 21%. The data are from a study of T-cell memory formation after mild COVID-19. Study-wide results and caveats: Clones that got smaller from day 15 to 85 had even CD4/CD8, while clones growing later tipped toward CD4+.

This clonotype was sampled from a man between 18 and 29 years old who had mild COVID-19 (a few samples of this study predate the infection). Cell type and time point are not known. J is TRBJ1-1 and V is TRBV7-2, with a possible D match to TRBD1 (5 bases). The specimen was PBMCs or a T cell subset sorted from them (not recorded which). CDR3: CASSRGRGVSTEAFF. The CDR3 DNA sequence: TGTGCCAGCAGCAGGGGACGGGGGGTATCCACTGAAGCTTTCTTT.